This T cell receptor beta chain was profiled in a study of shared clonotypes between healthy human individuals. The CDR3 extends over 13 amino acids. The V gene lost 0 bases and the J gene lost 10 bases, with 13 bases spanning the gap. Germline CDR1 reads MNHNY; CDR2 reads SVGAGI (reference sequence). Using roughly 180 ng DNA, approximately 27,000 T cell genomes, the sorted-subset replicate PCRs were run. In the study's own analysis: For the immunoSEQ data, sequences were junction-only without quality scores, so filtering differed. The protocol was immunoSEQ multiplex PCR, while the TCRdb copy is restricted to in-frame clones and leaves out a portion. V and J calls and clone size are as listed in that table; D and trimming were resolved from the DNA. Of approximately 1.5 million clones listed, 98% were seen once; the top ten hold around 0.45%. Healthy and HIV-negative, the adult donors had no recent acute infections or vaccinations. Partitioning of CD4+ cells yielded a CD45RA+ naive subset and a CD45RA-negative memory subset.

The chain is built from TRBV6-6 and TRBJ2-7; tentative D call: TRBD1 (5 bases). The TCR sequence derives from a man younger than 40 in good health. Specimen: naive CD4+ T cells sorted from blood. Subset here: CD45RA+ positively selected. The CDR3, as DNA: TGTGCCAGCAGTTACTCTGGGGCCACCTATCAGTACTTC. Translation gives CASSYSGATYQYF.